These 30 T cell receptor beta chains came from one sample sequenced in a study of shared clonotypes between healthy human individuals. Measured with immunoSEQ multiplex PCR; TCRdb has only the in-frame clones, and not every one. This table has over 2 million clones, over 85% appearing once. Input material: naive CD4+ T cells sorted from blood. Noted subset: CD45RA+ positively selected. The source is a man between 18 and 35 years old in good health.

A single count supports this clone. The chain combines TRBV27 with TRBJ2-2; no reliable D call. The CDR3 totals 12 residues. V was shortened by 4 bases and J by 4 bases, with 4 bases between the two germline ends. In germline, CDR1 is MNHEY, CDR2 SMNVEV (reference sequence). CDR3 in DNA: TGTGCCAGCAGTTCCGCCACCGGGGAGCTGTTTTTT. Residues: CASSSATGELFF.

The V and J genes are TRBV5-6 and TRBJ1-3, with a weak D call TRBD1 (5 bases). Per the germline V gene, CDR1 is SGHDT and CDR2 is YYEEEE. There are 13 residues in the CDR3. V was clipped by 1 base and J by 8 bases, with 10 bases between them. The CDR3 protein is CASSLLGEDTIYF. In DNA form, the CDR3 reads TGTGCCAGCAGCTTGTTAGGGGAAGACACCATATATTTT.

The rearrangement links TRBV10-2 to TRBJ2-1; D might be TRBD2 (6 bases). Germline V gene sequence: CDR1 WSHSY, CDR2 SAAADI. Trimming took off 5 bases at V and 7 bases at J, with 18 bases between the two ends. This CDR3 has 15 residues. CDR3 amino acids: CASSTGTPPWNEQFF. The CDR3 DNA is TGCGCCAGCAGTACCGGGACTCCCCCCTGGAATGAGCAGTTCTTC.

A note on this clone: The same CDR3 also results from other DNA sequences found in this sample. The rearrangement links TRBV4-2 to TRBJ1-6; D uncertain. Germline V gives CDR1 LGHNA, CDR2 YNFKEQ. The CDR3 loop spans 14 amino acids. V was clipped by 1 base and J by 4 bases, with 5 bases between them. CDR3 region: CASSQANYNSPLHF. The CDR3 coding sequence is TGTGCCAGCAGCCAAGCGAATTATAATTCACCCCTCCACTTT.

The chain has TRBV28 and TRBJ2-7, with 9 bases fitting TRBD2. Per germline, CDR1 MDHEN and CDR2 SYDVKM. The J segment lost 6 bases and the V segment lost 5 bases, leaving 14 bases of the junction unmatched. There are 16 residues in the CDR3. As DNA, the CDR3 is TGTGCCAGCAGTCCCGCCCCTGGCGGGGGGGCTCTCGAGCAGTACTTC. Translation gives CASSPAPGGGALEQYF.

CDR3 protein: CASSFQQGNTEAFF. The CDR3 DNA is TGCGCCAGCAGCTTTCAACAGGGAAACACTGAAGCTTTCTTT. The chain joins TRBV5-1 to TRBJ1-1, with D perhaps matching TRBD1 (6 bases). This CDR3 is 14 amino acids long. In germline, CDR1 is SGHRS, CDR2 YFSETQ. V gave up 2 bases and J gave up 2 bases, with 10 bases separating them.

The J gene is TRBJ1-4, the V gene TRBV6-1; D possibly corresponds to TRBD1 (5 bases). Trimming pared 8 bases from V and 3 bases from J, leaving 10 bases between. This CDR3 spans 13 amino acids. The germline gives CDR1 MNHNS, CDR2 SASEGT. CDR3 amino acids: CASGGLANEKLFF. For the CDR3, the DNA is TGTGCCAGCGGGGGGTTGGCTAATGAAAAACTGTTTTTT.

The chain recombines TRBV30 with TRBJ2-5; TRBD1 agrees at 7 bases. Per germline, CDR1 GTSNPN and CDR2 SVGIG (reference sequence). V lost 3 bases to trimming and J lost 2 bases; unmatched junction nucleotides: 6. The CDR3 is 14 amino acids. The CDR3 sequence is CAWRPGQIQETQYF. The CDR3 DNA sequence: TGTGCCTGGAGGCCGGGACAGATTCAAGAGACCCAGTACTTC.

The gene calls are TRBV19 and TRBJ2-7; 7 nucleotides agree with TRBD1. The V gene's germline CDR1 is LNHDA and CDR2 SQIVND (reference sequence). The CDR3 is 15 residues long. Trimming cost V 9 bases and J 0 bases; bases outside gene matches: 11. CDR3 region: CASRGPGQSSYEQYF. CDR3 DNA sequence: TGTGCCAGCCGGGGACCGGGACAGAGCTCCTACGAGCAGTACTTC.

The V and J genes are TRBV29-1 and TRBJ1-1, with D perhaps matching TRBD1 (5 bases). V was pared by 4 bases and J by 4 bases, with 13 bases between. The germline V gene encodes CDR1 SQVTM and CDR2 ANQGSEA. The CDR3 length is 13 residues. CDR3 nucleotides: TGCAGCGTTGGTTGGGGGGACTCCACTGAAGCTTTCTTT. Protein: CSVGWGDSTEAFF.

The rearrangement joins TRBV7-2 to TRBJ2-2; D may be TRBD2 (5 bases). With 1 base removed from V and 0 bases from J, the gap between germline ends came to 12 bases. Germline CDR1 SGHTA, CDR2 FQGNSA. This CDR3 contains 17 residues. In DNA form, the CDR3 reads TGTGCCAGCAGCTTAGTGCCTAGCACCTCGAACACCGGGGAGCTGTTTTTT. Amino acid sequence: CASSLVPSTSNTGELFF.

The gene calls are TRBV9 and TRBJ2-3, with 11 bases matching TRBD2. This CDR3 comprises 16 residues. CDR1 is SGDLS and CDR2 is YYNGEE in the germline V gene. J was trimmed by 2 bases and V by 3 bases; bases with no gene match: 5. The CDR3 is CASSGGLAAITDTQYF. In DNA form, the CDR3 reads TGTGCCAGCAGCGGGGGACTAGCGGCAATCACAGATACGCAGTATTTT.

V is TRBV2 and J is TRBJ2-5, with a possible D match to TRBD1 (6 bases). This CDR3 comprises 14 residues. Germline assignment: CDR1 SNHLY and CDR2 FYNNEI. Trimming took off 5 bases at V and 2 bases at J, with 12 bases between the two ends. CDR3 coding DNA: TGTGCCAGCAGTTTCTGGACAGAACAAGAGACCCAGTACTTC. It is translated as CASSFWTEQETQYF.

This clone was detected once. This sequence joins TRBV5-1 and TRBJ2-7, with D possibly being TRBD1 or TRBD2 (5 bases each). CDR1 is SGHRS and CDR2 is YFSETQ in the germline V gene. This CDR3 is built from 14 residues. The V end was cut by 2 bases, the J end by 1 base, with 10 bases between. Here the CDR3 DNA reads TGCGCCAGCAGCTTATTGGGACCTTCCTACGAGCAGTACTTC. Protein sequence: CASSLLGPSYEQYF.

This chain links TRBV5-4 with TRBJ2-5; weak D call: TRBD1 (5 bases). V gave up 0 bases and J gave up 5 bases, with 11 bases separating them. Germline CDR1 SGHNT, CDR2 YYREEE (reference sequence). The CDR3 totals 14 residues. CDR3 coding DNA: TGTGCCAGCAGCTTGGCACAGGAAAGGGAGACCCAGTACTTC. This sequence encodes CASSLAQERETQYF.

The chain combines TRBV7-2 with TRBJ2-1; D not certain. The CDR3 runs to 12 residues. V dropped 5 bases and J dropped 12 bases, with 14 bases sitting between them. CDR1 SGHTA and CDR2 FQGNSA come from the germline V gene. This CDR3 reads CASSPPSLVQFF. CDR3 sequence (DNA): TGTGCCAGCAGCCCACCGTCCCTGGTGCAGTTCTTC. Full variable domain (outside the CDR3, taken from reference TRBV7-2 and TRBJ2-1): GAGVSQSPSNKVTEKGKDVELRCDPISGHTALYWYRQSLGQGLEFLIYFQGNSAPDKSGLPSDRFSAERTGGSVSTLTIQRTQQEDSAVYLCASSPPSLVQFFGPGTRLTVL.

The genes are TRBV5-1 and TRBJ2-3, with D hard to call. There are 12 residues in the CDR3. V lost 3 bases to trimming and J lost 5 bases, with 7 bases between them. Germline V gene data show CDR1 as SGHRS and CDR2 as YFSETQ. In nucleotides, the CDR3 is TGCGCCAGCAGCTCGCCGGGAGATACGCAGTATTTT. It codes for CASSSPGDTQYF.

A single count supports this clone. This sample includes further DNA sequences coding for the same CDR3. This chain connects TRBV5-4 to TRBJ1-1, with D unresolved. The CDR3 has 13 residues. Trimming removed 2 bases from V and 1 base from J, with 6 bases in between. Germline CDR1 reads SGHNT; CDR2 reads YYREEE (reference sequence). CDR3 amino acids: CASSFDGNTEAFF. CDR3 in DNA: TGTGCCAGCAGCTTCGACGGGAACACTGAAGCTTTCTTT.

The chain recombines TRBV4-1 with TRBJ2-3, with 8 nucleotides matching TRBD1. Unmatched junction bases numbered 6, after V lost 4 bases and J lost 0 bases. The germline gives CDR1 MGHRA, CDR2 YSYEKL. This CDR3 has 16 residues. CDR3 sequence: CASSLGDRGSTDTQYF. The DNA of the CDR3 is TGCGCCAGCAGCCTTGGTGACAGGGGTAGCACAGATACGCAGTATTTT.

The rearrangement joins TRBV11-2 to TRBJ2-3; 13 bases line up with TRBD2. V lost 1 base, J lost 11 bases, and 9 bases stayed unmatched. CDR1 is SGHAT and CDR2 is FQNNGV in the germline V gene. The CDR3 contains 16 residues. Written as DNA, the CDR3 is TGTGCCAGCAGCTTAGGGGAACTAGCGGGAGGGCGGTGGCAGTATTTT. It specifies CASSLGELAGGRWQYF.

J is TRBJ2-1 and V is TRBV5-1; D may match TRBD1 or TRBD2 (5 bases each). The CDR3 totals 13 residues. Germline V gene sequence: CDR1 SGHRS, CDR2 YFSETQ. The V end was cut by 0 bases, the J end by 8 bases, with 9 bases between. As DNA, the CDR3 is TGCGCCAGCAGCTTGGCCGAGGGGTATGAGCAGTTCTTC. Protein product: CASSLAEGYEQFF.

The rearrangement joins TRBV5-4 to TRBJ1-2; D ambiguous. Germline V CDR1 and CDR2: SGHNT, YYREEE (reference sequence). V was clipped by 4 bases and J by 4 bases, with 11 bases between them. CDR3 length: 13 amino acids. This CDR3 reads CASSVDGRYGYTF. Here the CDR3 DNA reads TGTGCCAGCAGCGTAGACGGACGCTATGGCTACACCTTC.

The chain recombines TRBV5-1 with TRBJ1-1; D remains ambiguous. The CDR3 consists of 14 residues. Per the germline V gene, CDR1 is SGHRS and CDR2 is YFSETQ. Trimming shortened V by 2 bases and J by 1 base, and 9 bases separated the two germline ends. The CDR3: CASSFLDGNTEAFF. The CDR3, as DNA: TGCGCCAGCAGCTTCTTAGACGGGAACACTGAAGCTTTCTTT.

The chain has TRBV6-6 and TRBJ2-2; TRBD2 matches 10 bases. CDR3 length: 16 residues. Germline V gene lookup returns CDR1 MNHNY and CDR2 SVGAGI (reference sequence). V shed 8 bases, J shed 0 bases, and the junction held 6 bases outside the gene matches. The CDR3 here is CASQSGLAANTGELFF. For the CDR3, the DNA is TGTGCCAGCCAATCCGGACTAGCGGCGAACACCGGGGAGCTGTTTTTT.

The genes are TRBV10-3 and TRBJ1-2, with TRBD1 matching over 7 bases. The CDR3 sequence is 17 residues long. Germline V gene sequence: CDR1 ENHRY, CDR2 SYGVKD. Trimming cost V 4 bases and J 1 base; bases outside gene matches: 12. CDR3 residues: CAISAETGERYNYGYTF. CDR3 sequence (DNA): TGTGCCATCAGTGCGGAAACAGGGGAGCGATATAACTATGGCTACACCTTC.

This clone is a singleton in its sample. V usage is TRBV7-2 and J usage is TRBJ1-5, with TRBD1 matching over 11 bases. V trimming: 5 bases; J trimming: 9 bases; junction bases outside the gene matches: 6. The CDR3 is made up of 14 amino acids. From germline, CDR1 is SGHTA and CDR2 FQGNSA. DNA of the CDR3: TGTGCCAGCAGCGCCGGGACAGGGGGTTCGCCCCAGCATTTT. Its translation is CASSAGTGGSPQHF.

This clone showed up just once. With a much larger clone just one base away, this may be a read error. The V call is TRBV11-1, the J call TRBJ2-7; D perhaps matches TRBD1 (5 bases). Deletions cut 1 base from V and 1 base from J, with 5 bases between. This CDR3 has 13 residues. From germline, CDR1 is SGHAT and CDR2 FQDESV (reference sequence). The CDR3 region has the DNA TGTGCCAGCAGCTTAGGACAGTCCTACGAGCAGTACTTC. Its translation: CASSLGQSYEQYF.

The V gene is TRBV30, the J gene TRBJ2-5; the D is unclear. CDR3 length: 13 residues. Germline V CDR1 and CDR2: GTSNPN, SVGIG (reference sequence). V was cut by 0 bases and J by 5 bases, with 10 bases left in between. CDR3 DNA sequence: TGTGCCTGGAGTGTAAAGGTCCAGGAGACCCAGTACTTC. This encodes CAWSVKVQETQYF.

The chain recombines TRBV6-6 with TRBJ1-2; weak D call: TRBD1 (5 bases). This CDR3 contains 12 residues. V lost 2 bases and J 4 bases, leaving 5 bases between the germline ends. The germline gives CDR1 MNHNY, CDR2 SVGAGI (reference sequence). The CDR3 nucleotides read TGTGCCAGCAGTTACAGGGGCTATGGCTACACCTTC. It encodes CASSYRGYGYTF.

The chain links TRBV18 to TRBJ2-1, with 7 nucleotides matching TRBD2. Germline V CDR1 and CDR2: KGHSH, LQKENI. The CDR3 length is 15 residues. V gave up 1 base and J gave up 9 bases; unmatched junction bases: 9. CDR3 residues: CASSPLSRGGGEQFF. The CDR3, as DNA: TGTGCCAGCTCACCACTCTCCCGGGGCGGGGGTGAGCAGTTCTTC.